This T cell receptor beta chain was identified during a study of vaccination effects on CD4 cells after COVID-19 (dated by TCRdb to between 2021 and 2022). Looking at the study overall: Across the study, the median time from the second dose to post-vaccine sampling was 72 days (range 14 to 241). SARS-CoV-2 spike-specific CD4+ TCR repertoires from before and after mRNA vaccination were compared in COVID-19 convalescent patients and in infection-naive vaccine recipients. The full study included fewer than eleven COVID-19 convalescent patients and a few SARS-CoV-2-naive healthy vaccine recipients. Cultures from other donors in the study were sequenced with the Oncomine TCR Beta short-read assay on an Illumina iSeq 100.

The receptor library was made with the immunoSEQ multiplex PCR assay. DNA from the cultured and isolated CD4+ T cells underwent TCR beta CDR3 sequencing. From the authors' description of their analysis: Non-productive TCR sequences were removed and reads were trimmed to the CDR3 region, keeping CDR3s of at least 7 amino acids. Antigen-specific clonotypes were identified using the MANAFEST web app by comparison of expansion in peptide wells against reference cultures. Positive clones required FDR<0.05 expansion versus reference and all other wells, odds ratio above 5, and frequency above 0.1% in two replicate wells. Clonotypes significantly expanded in SARS-CoV-2 spike wells and in at least one common cold coronavirus spike condition were defined as cross-reactive. Using the stringdist R package, CDR3 similarity was measured by Levenshtein distance, and unrooted trees were constructed with ape in R 3.6.1. TCRdb retrieved this table from immuneACCESS and kept in-frame rearrangements only. Not all clones are present; in checked studies, unresolved V genes account for under half, and no reason is known for the remainder. That table is the source of V, J and clone size, and D and trimming were worked out from the DNA. The sample contains fewer than 50,000 clones, around four fifths of them found a single time. Of the sample, 1.5% to 2.5% falls within the top ten clones.

V has 5 bases trimmed and J has 3 bases trimmed; junction bases matching no gene number 2. CDR1 is given as SNHLY and CDR2 as FYNNEI, both from the germline V gene. The CDR3 numbers 13 residues from cysteine through phenylalanine. Kept here is only the CDR3 DNA, which spans 39 bases and is read in frame from base 1. Comments on this clone: The antigen it recognizes is unknown. No quality values exist for individual bases; no much larger clone is one base distant.

Overall study results and their limits: At late post-vaccination timepoints, both infection-induced and vaccine-induced clones showed marked clonal contraction, consistent with waning T cell responses. Among healthy vaccine recipients, nearly all vaccine-induced clones were SARS-CoV-2 mono-reactive, and only 1 of 255 was cross-reactive with common cold coronaviruses. Limitations of the study were the small number of convalescent patients and the absence of early post-infection timepoints.

To identify antigen-specific CD4+ T cell clonotypes by their expansion, the ViraFEST assay first stimulated PBMC with viral peptide pools and then applied TCR sequencing. After roughly 11 days of culture, CD4+ T cells were isolated with the EasySep CD4+ T cell isolation kit. Participants received two doses of either the BNT162b2 or the mRNA-1273 mRNA SARS-CoV-2 vaccine. Healthy vaccine recipients had no prior SARS-CoV-2 infection, confirmed by negative nucleocapsid antibodies before and after vaccination. Approximately 2 million PBMC per well were cultured in IMDM with around 5% human AB serum, 10 IU/ml IL-2 and gentamicin, plus 10 ug/ml peptides. On days 3 and 7, half of the culture medium was replaced with fresh IL-2-containing medium. Unless otherwise noted, each peptide stimulation condition was cultured in triplicate wells. Using Ficoll-Paque Plus gradient centrifugation, PBMC were separated from whole blood and then either used fresh or cryopreserved at -140C. Overlapping peptide pools spanned the spike proteins of SARS-CoV-2 and the common cold coronaviruses HCoV-NL63, HCoV-OC43 and HCoV-229E. Genomic DNA was extracted from cultured CD4+ T cells with the QIAamp micro DNA kit.

The sequence is built from TRBV2 and TRBJ1-2, and TRBD1 matches 8 of the central bases. The source of this sequence is a human donor who received a COVID-19 vaccine. Some clones in this sample may be carry-over from other donors' samples. The starting material was CD4+ T cells from PBMCs cultured with HCoV-NL63 spike peptides, obtained after COVID-19 vaccination. What this sample's cell subset or site label stands for: HCoV-NL63 spike overlapping peptide pool stimulation. The nucleotide sequence is TGTGCCAGCAGTTCGACAGGGGACTATGGCTACACCTTC. The translation is CASSSTGDYGYTF.